The T cell receptor beta chain under discussion was sequenced for a study of T cells after yellow fever vaccination. J lost 8 bases, V lost 5 bases, and 8 bases had no gene match. This CDR3 is 15 amino acids long. Germline V gives CDR1 SEHNR, CDR2 FQNEAQ (reference sequence). TCRdb reprocessed the 5' RACE reads with MiXCR, giving one entry per CDR3 protein. This table holds 400,000 to 450,000 distinct CDR3 sequences, 18% found once. The clonotype originates from a man aged 18-30 years who received the YFV17D yellow fever vaccine. Sequenced material: PBMCs, taken before the yellow fever booster vaccination. V and J are TRBV7-9 and TRBJ2-1; 11 bases are a match to TRBD2. The DNA for the CDR3 is TGTGCCAGCAGCGCCGAGCTAGCGGGGGGATATGAGCAGTTCTTC. This codes for CASSAELAGGYEQFF.